The source of this T cell receptor (beta chain) is a study of blood T cells in healthy people across ages. Whole-study context: About one barcoded beta molecule per two T cells came from capture by template switching.

This clonotype was picked up many times. With each sample, at least 6 micrograms of total RNA were extracted. The germline V gene encodes CDR1 SEHNR and CDR2 FQNEAQ (reference sequence). This CDR3 contains 13 residues. V lost 5 bases to trimming and J lost 1 base; unmatched junction nucleotides: 2. Together with a sample-barcoded 5' primer, a J-beta primer mix was included in a second PCR lasting about 6 to 11 cycles. TCRdb reprocessed the 5' RACE reads via MiXCR and lists one record per CDR3 protein. The repertoire holds over a million distinct CDR3 sequences, with approximately 42% as singletons. The V call is TRBV7-9, the J call TRBJ2-7, with 7 bases identical to TRBD1. The sample consisted of blood. The receptor was derived from a woman aged 18-35 years in good health. The CDR3 nucleotides are TGTGCCAGCAGCACGACAGGGTCCTACGAGCAGTACTTC. This sequence encodes CASSTTGSYEQYF.